These 20 T cell receptor beta chains originate from one sample sequenced in a study of identifying expanded T cells in peripheral blood. Sequencing was performed with immunoSEQ multiplex PCR; in TCRdb, only in-frame clones are kept and a portion is missing. The sample lists over 90,000 clones, approximately 88% occurring once. Input material: blood. These receptors came from a person aged 18 to 75 in good health.

The V and J genes are TRBV30 and TRBJ2-3; no clear D. CDR1 and CDR2 (germline): GTSNPN, SVGIG (reference sequence). Deletions cut 6 bases from V and 4 bases from J, with 11 bases between. The length of the CDR3 is 12 residues. The CDR3 DNA reads as TGTGCCTGCCATACTGGGTCAGATACGCAGTATTTT. Translating gives CACHTGSDTQYF.

The V and J genes are TRBV29-1 and TRBJ2-1; 9 bases map to TRBD2. J lost 5 bases, V lost 3 bases, and 5 bases had no gene match. The germline V gene encodes CDR1 SQVTM and CDR2 ANQGSEA. The CDR3 runs 14 residues. The CDR3 protein is CSVDGGRADNEQFF. CDR3 DNA sequence: TGCAGCGTTGATGGCGGGAGGGCCGACAATGAGCAGTTCTTC.

V gene TRBV7-9 combines with J gene TRBJ2-7, with 10 nucleotides matching TRBD1. The CDR3 sequence is 13 residues long. V trimming: 5 bases; J trimming: 9 bases; junction bases outside the gene matches: 7. CDR1 and CDR2 from the germline V gene are SEHNR and FQNEAQ (reference sequence). CDR3 protein: CASSDRGRQGQYF. In DNA form, the CDR3 reads TGTGCCAGCAGCGACAGGGGGCGCCAAGGGCAGTACTTC.

This clone occurred once. This chain links TRBV6-1 with TRBJ2-1, with D hard to call. The CDR3 covers 18 residues. The ends were cut back, 4 bases at V and 0 bases at J, with 19 bases in the middle. Germline V gives CDR1 MNHNS, CDR2 SASEGT. The CDR3 spells CASSGKALGSNSYNEQFF. CDR3 coding DNA: TGTGCCAGCAGTGGGAAGGCCCTTGGAAGTAACTCCTACAATGAGCAGTTCTTC.

This rearrangement joins TRBV2 to TRBJ1-6; no clear D gene. The germline CDR1 and CDR2 sequences are SNHLY and FYNNEI. V was trimmed by 3 bases and J by 7 bases, leaving 10 bases between them. CDR3 length equals 14 residues. The chain's CDR3 is CASSEGISNSPLHF. DNA for the CDR3: TGTGCCAGCAGTGAGGGGATTTCGAATTCACCCCTCCACTTT.

This clone showed up just a few times. V gene TRBV28 combines with J gene TRBJ1-2; D unclear. The CDR3 loop spans 12 amino acids. CDR1 MDHEN and CDR2 SYDVKM come from the germline V gene. V was pared by 4 bases and J by 4 bases, with 7 bases between. The CDR3 sequence is CASSSSGYGYTF. CDR3 coding DNA: TGTGCCAGCAGTTCATCAGGCTATGGCTACACCTTC.

This sequence joins TRBV19 and TRBJ1-6; weak D call: TRBD1 (5 bases). V lost 9 bases, J lost 7 bases, and 13 bases lay in between. The germline gives CDR1 LNHDA, CDR2 SQIVND (reference sequence). This CDR3 comprises 13 residues. DNA for the CDR3: TGTGCCAGCCACCCCGGGGGGAATTCACCCCTCCACTTT. It translates to CASHPGGNSPLHF.

The CDR3 is CASSRTGEETQYF. The CDR3 coding sequence is TGTGCCAGCAGCCGGACAGGGGAAGAGACCCAGTACTTC. V is TRBV11-1 and J is TRBJ2-5; 9 nucleotides align to TRBD1. The CDR3 runs to 13 residues. The V segment lost 5 bases and the J segment 3 bases; nucleotides outside the gene matches: 1. CDR1 and CDR2 (germline): SGHAT, FQDESV (reference sequence).

This chain uses TRBV6-5 with TRBJ1-6, with D uncertain. This CDR3 spans 14 amino acids. V shed 6 bases and J shed 3 bases, with 9 bases lying between them. Germline CDR1 is MNHEY and CDR2 is SVGAGI. CDR3 bases: TGTGCCAGCAGCCCCCTGCTCTATAATTCACCCCTCCACTTT. This codes for CASSPLLYNSPLHF.

The rearrangement links TRBV5-1 to TRBJ1-1; tentative D call: TRBD1 (5 bases). This CDR3 spans 13 amino acids. The germline V gene encodes CDR1 SGHRS and CDR2 YFSETQ. V gave up 6 bases and J gave up 5 bases, with 14 bases separating them. The CDR3 is CASTAPGYTEAFF. DNA for the CDR3: TGCGCCAGCACCGCCCCAGGGTATACTGAAGCTTTCTTT.

The chain carries TRBV7-9 and TRBJ2-1; 11 bases fit TRBD2. This CDR3 is built from 15 residues. CDR1 is SEHNR, CDR2 FQNEAQ, per germline (reference sequence). Unmatched junction bases numbered 7, after V lost 3 bases and J lost 9 bases. The CDR3: CASSFIAGGPSEQFF. CDR3 nucleotide sequence: TGTGCCAGCAGCTTTATAGCGGGGGGGCCTTCTGAGCAGTTCTTC.

This chain connects TRBV5-1 to TRBJ2-5; possibly TRBD1 for D (6 bases). V was pared by 4 bases and J by 5 bases, with 15 bases between. The V gene's germline CDR1 is SGHRS and CDR2 YFSETQ. The CDR3 sequence is 14 residues long. The CDR3 reads CASSLGRGYETQYF. CDR3 DNA: TGCGCCAGCAGCCTAGGCAGGGGTTACGAGACCCAGTACTTC.

V and J are TRBV6-6 and TRBJ1-1; 8 bases map to TRBD1. The trim removed 6 bases at V and 7 bases at J, leaving 7 bases unmatched. This CDR3 is 13 amino acids long. CDR1 is MNHNY, CDR2 SVGAGI, per germline (reference sequence). CDR3 in DNA: TGTGCCAGCAGAGACAGGGGAATTGGTGAAGCTTTCTTT. It encodes CASRDRGIGEAFF.

The J gene is TRBJ1-5, the V gene TRBV29-1; D not resolved. Trimming stripped 4 bases from V and 7 bases from J, with 11 bases between. The V gene's germline CDR1 is SQVTM and CDR2 ANQGSEA. The CDR3 sequence is 12 residues long. The CDR3 nucleotides are TGCAGCGTTGGGCTCCCCAACCAGCCCCAGCATTTT. As protein: CSVGLPNQPQHF.

This chain links TRBV5-1 with TRBJ1-3; D unresolved. V dropped 4 bases and J dropped 0 bases, with 14 bases sitting between them. The V gene's germline CDR1 is SGHRS and CDR2 YFSETQ. The CDR3 spans 16 residues. Here the CDR3 DNA reads TGCGCCAGCAGCCTCGGACCCCGAAGCTCTGGAAACACCATATATTTT. It translates to CASSLGPRSSGNTIYF.

This clone was seen just once. The chain carries TRBV19 and TRBJ1-2, with D unresolved. Germline V gene sequence: CDR1 LNHDA, CDR2 SQIVND (reference sequence). This CDR3 contains 14 residues. Trimming cost V 5 bases and J 6 bases, with 16 bases left between them. The chain's CDR3 is CASSPLGGKNGYTF. The CDR3 DNA reads TGTGCCAGTAGTCCTTTGGGAGGGAAAAATGGCTACACCTTC.

V and J are TRBV27 and TRBJ1-5, with TRBD1 as a possible D gene (6 bases). V was shortened by 5 bases and J by 6 bases, with 14 bases between the two germline ends. Germline values: CDR1 MNHEY, CDR2 SMNVEV (reference sequence). The CDR3 runs 14 residues. CDR3 in amino acids: CASSIQTGTQPQHF. In nucleotides, the CDR3 is TGTGCCAGCAGTATCCAAACAGGGACTCAGCCCCAGCATTTT.

The V and J genes are TRBV5-1 and TRBJ2-3; D is unresolved. The CDR3 extends over 12 amino acids. From germline, CDR1 is SGHRS and CDR2 YFSETQ. Trimming cost V 4 bases and J 0 bases, with 3 bases left between them. Here the CDR3 DNA reads TGCGCCAGCAGCGCTAGCACAGATACGCAGTATTTT. Its protein is CASSASTDTQYF.

The chain has TRBV14 and TRBJ2-1; perhaps D is TRBD1 or TRBD2 (5 bases each). V dropped 2 bases and J dropped 10 bases, with 15 bases sitting between them. CDR1 is SGHDN and CDR2 is FVKESK in the germline V gene. The CDR3 has 14 residues. The CDR3 reads CASSQFPGPREQFF. As DNA, the CDR3 is TGTGCCAGCAGCCAATTTCCGGGACCCCGGGAGCAGTTCTTC.

This clone was recorded only once. The chain couples TRBV5-1 to TRBJ1-4; D uncertain. This CDR3 spans 14 amino acids. CDR1 is SGHRS and CDR2 is YFSETQ in the germline V gene. V was clipped by 2 bases and J by 8 bases, with 13 bases between them. This chain's CDR3 is CASSLGGLPEKLFF. The CDR3 DNA is TGCGCCAGCAGCTTAGGCGGACTCCCCGAAAAACTGTTTTTT.